These 24 T cell receptor beta chains came from one sample sequenced in a study of T cells in Graves' hyperthyroidism and ophthalmopathy. What was amplified from RNA transcripts were TCR beta CDR3 regions. HTBI primers were the set used in a first-round RT-PCR of the TCR CDR3. In TCRdb, the multiplex PCR reads were re-called with MiXCR into one record per CDR3 protein. The table records roughly 750,000 distinct CDR3 sequences, over 15% of them present only once. Sequencing was done on a sample of blood. The receptors here all came from a young man with Graves' hyperthyroidism.

In this sample, this clonotype turned up a few times. V and J are TRBV14 and TRBJ1-2, with D hard to call. The germline V gene encodes CDR1 SGHDN and CDR2 FVKESK. The CDR3 consists of 13 residues. Trimming took off 0 bases at V and 10 bases at J, with 12 bases between the two ends. The CDR3 region is CASSQEGRPDYTF. The CDR3, as DNA: TGTGCCAGCAGCCAAGAGGGCAGACCCGACTACACCTTC.

The chain uses TRBV7-2 and TRBJ2-3; 9 bases align to TRBD2. The V segment lost 3 bases and the J segment 1 base; nucleotides outside the gene matches: 8. The CDR3 consists of 17 residues. Germline values: CDR1 SGHTA, CDR2 FQGNSA. The CDR3 here is CASSLGRLAVGTDTQYF. The CDR3 DNA follows: TGTGCCAGCAGCTTGGGCAGACTAGCGGTCGGCACAGATACGCAGTATTTT.

As concerns this clonotype: The conserved phenylalanine or tryptophan normally closing the CDR3 is absent here, so this likely arose from a read error. The chain has TRBV3-1 and TRBJ1-1; D not resolved. Per germline, CDR1 LGHDT and CDR2 YNNKEL (reference sequence). V was cut by 2 bases and J by 2 bases, with 3 bases left in between. CDR3 length: 12 residues. In DNA form, the CDR3 reads TGTGCCAGCAGCCAACTTAACACTGAAGCTTTCCTT. It is translated as CASSQLNTEAFL.

The chain employs TRBV11-2 and TRBJ2-1, with 10 bases that match TRBD2. CDR1 is SGHAT, CDR2 FQNNGV, per germline. The CDR3 has 14 amino acids. The junction had 5 bases not matched to a gene; V was cut back by 5 bases and J by 7 bases. DNA of the CDR3: TGTGCCAGCAGCAACCTAGCGGGAGTTAATGAGCAGTTCTTC. Amino acid sequence: CASSNLAGVNEQFF.

This clonotype was observed at least ten times. V is TRBV12-5 and J is TRBJ2-5, with 10 bases matching TRBD2. This CDR3 is 15 amino acids long. Unmatched junction bases numbered 5, after V lost 5 bases and J lost 2 bases. Germline lookup yields CDR1 LGHNT and CDR2 FRNRAP. Here the CDR3 DNA reads TGTGCTAGTGGTCTCGTAGCGGGAGGACAAGAGACCCAGTACTTC. Translating gives CASGLVAGGQETQYF.

This clonotype was seen many times. The chain employs TRBV7-9 and TRBJ1-1; D unclear. This CDR3 spans 13 amino acids. From germline, CDR1 is SEHNR and CDR2 FQNEAQ (reference sequence). V dropped 7 bases and J dropped 1 base, with 10 bases sitting between them. In nucleotides, the CDR3 is TGTGCCAGCATGAGCCCGCAGAACACTGAAGCTTTCTTT. This translates into CASMSPQNTEAFF.

There are a few counts of this clonotype. The V gene is TRBV4-3, the J gene TRBJ1-1; 7 bases match TRBD1. CDR3 size: 15 residues. Germline V CDR1 and CDR2: LGHNA, YSLEER. Trimming at V came to 0 bases and at J to 2 bases, leaving 3 bases not matched to a gene. The CDR3 reads CASSQDPGGNTEAFF. As DNA, the CDR3 is TGCGCCAGCAGCCAAGATCCAGGGGGTAACACTGAAGCTTTCTTT.

This clonotype was seen only a few times. The CDR3 DNA follows: TGCGCCAGCAGCCAGGAGATAGGCTATGGCTACACCTTC. It codes for CASSQEIGYGYTF. V gene TRBV4-3 combines with J gene TRBJ1-2; D is uncertain. The CDR3 runs to 13 residues. Germline V gene sequence: CDR1 LGHNA, CDR2 YSLEER. V dropped 3 bases and J dropped 4 bases, with 9 bases sitting between them.

This clonotype was counted many times. This chain connects TRBV6-2 or TRBV6-3 to TRBJ2-5, with D perhaps TRBD2 (6 bases). Germline values: CDR1 MNHEY, CDR2 SVGEGT. This CDR3 contains 14 residues. The V gene lost 2 bases and the J gene lost 10 bases, with 17 bases spanning the gap. The CDR3 sequence: CASSYRKVGGDQYF. The CDR3, as DNA: TGTGCCAGCAGTTACCGAAAAGTCGGAGGGGACCAGTACTTC.

This clonotype has only a few counts. The chain combines TRBV10-3 with TRBJ1-5, with 9 nucleotides matching TRBD1. Germline V gives CDR1 ENHRY, CDR2 SYGVKD. V lost 6 bases, J lost 1 base, and 4 bases stayed unmatched. The CDR3 loop spans 15 amino acids. In nucleotides, the CDR3 is TGTGCCATCAGAGCAGGACAGGGGAGCAATCAGCCCCAGCATTTT. Translated: CAIRAGQGSNQPQHF.

This chain joins TRBV24-1 and TRBJ1-5; D perhaps matches TRBD1 (5 bases). V was pared by 4 bases and J by 2 bases, with 11 bases between. Germline V lookup: CDR1 KGHDR, CDR2 SFDVKD. The CDR3 runs to 15 residues. Here the CDR3 DNA reads TGTGCCACCAGTGACCCCCGGGGGGGCAATCAGCCCCAGCATTTT. It is translated as CATSDPRGGNQPQHF.

This chain joins TRBV30 and TRBJ2-7; D remains ambiguous. CDR1 and CDR2 from the germline V gene are GTSNPN and SVGIG (reference sequence). The CDR3 loop spans 13 amino acids. The ends were cut back, 3 bases at V and 5 bases at J, with 14 bases in the middle. Here the CDR3 DNA reads TGTGCCTGGAGGGCTACATTAAAGAACGAGCAGTACTTC. Translating gives CAWRATLKNEQYF.

This clonotype has a count of ten or more. The chain is built from TRBV10-3 and TRBJ2-1; 8 bases match TRBD1. CDR1 and CDR2 (germline): ENHRY, SYGVKD. The CDR3 spans 15 residues. J gave up 7 bases and V 6 bases, and 11 bases lay outside the gene matches. The CDR3 loop is CAISDYGRGQNEQFF. In DNA form, the CDR3 reads TGTGCCATCAGCGATTATGGCAGGGGGCAAAATGAGCAGTTCTTC.

This clonotype was counted many times. The CDR3 region has the DNA TGTGCCAGTACCGTGTATTCTGAAGCTTTCTTT. As protein: CASTVYSEAFF. The chain joins TRBV19 to TRBJ1-1, with D unclear. The CDR3 totals 11 residues. V was clipped by 7 bases and J by 6 bases, with 9 bases between them. CDR1 and CDR2 (germline): LNHDA, SQIVND (reference sequence). The full variable domain, with the rest looked up from reference TRBV19 and TRBJ1-1, is DGGITQSPKYLFRKEGQNVTLSCEQNLNHDAMYWYRQDPGQGLRLIYYSQIVNDFQKGDIAEGYSVSREKKESFPLTVTSAQKNPTAFYLCASTVYSEAFFGQGTRLTVV.

This chain links TRBV29-1 with TRBJ2-1, with 11 nucleotides matching TRBD1. With V trimmed by 4 bases and J by 9 bases, 8 bases remained unmatched. This CDR3 is built from 14 residues. The V gene's germline CDR1 is SQVTM and CDR2 ANQGSEA. The CDR3 reads CSVGFGQGAGEQFF. The CDR3 DNA reads TGCAGCGTTGGTTTCGGACAGGGGGCCGGTGAGCAGTTCTTC.

A few counts support this clonotype. The chain joins TRBV24-1 to TRBJ1-2, with a possible D match to TRBD1 (6 bases). Looked up from germline, CDR1 is KGHDR and CDR2 is SFDVKD. V was shortened by 3 bases and J by 4 bases, with 14 bases between the two germline ends. The CDR3 has 15 amino acids. For the CDR3, the DNA is TGTGCCACCAGTGATGGACCACAGGGTGGCTATGGCTACACCTTC. Protein product: CATSDGPQGGYGYTF.

This clonotype was seen repeatedly, ten times or more. The V gene is TRBV7-2, the J gene TRBJ1-1, with D unresolved. The CDR3 sequence is 15 residues long. V lost 0 bases and J lost 8, with 16 bases in between. Germline assignment: CDR1 SGHTA and CDR2 FQGNSA. The CDR3 is CASSLARRTGLEAFF. The CDR3 DNA is TGTGCCAGCAGCTTAGCGCGAAGGACCGGACTAGAAGCTTTCTTT.

On this clonotype itself: A read error may be the cause here, since a much bigger clone is one base away. The CDR3, as DNA: TGTGCCGGCAGCGAGGGACTAGCGGGGTACGAGCAGTACTTC. Its translation is CAGSEGLAGYEQYF. The V gene is TRBV2, the J gene TRBJ2-7; 13 nucleotides align to TRBD2. Germline V lookup: CDR1 SNHLY, CDR2 FYNNEI. The CDR3 is 14 amino acids.

The V call is TRBV28, the J call TRBJ2-2; D is unresolved. Germline CDR1 and CDR2: MDHEN and SYDVKM. The CDR3 covers 17 residues. Trimming removed 1 base at V and 1 base at J, with 13 bases between. The CDR3 DNA follows: TGTGCCAGCAGTTTATCGTTTTTGGGCGGGAACACCGGGGAGCTGTTTTTT. The encoded protein is CASSLSFLGGNTGELFF.

This clonotype was seen more than once but under ten times. V gene TRBV30 combines with J gene TRBJ2-3, with 14 bases matching TRBD2. The germline V gene encodes CDR1 GTSNPN and CDR2 SVGIG (reference sequence). The CDR3 consists of 15 residues. The ends lost 4 bases at V and 6 bases at J; junction bases unmatched: 6. CDR3 sequence reads: CAWTGTSGRWDTQYF. As DNA, the CDR3 is TGTGCCTGGACAGGGACTAGCGGGAGATGGGATACGCAGTATTTT.

This clonotype has a handful of counts. The J gene is TRBJ1-1, the V gene TRBV7-6; D gene uncertain. The germline gives CDR1 SGHVS, CDR2 FNYEAQ. This CDR3 has 15 amino acids. V lost 1 base to trimming and J lost 1 base, with 10 bases between them. As DNA, the CDR3 is TGTGCCAGCAGCTTAGAACCGGGGTGGAACACTGAAGCTTTCTTT. Its protein product is CASSLEPGWNTEAFF.

In its sample, this clonotype was seen many times. This chain uses TRBV6-2 or TRBV6-3 with TRBJ2-1; TRBD2 agrees at 10 bases. The CDR3 sequence is 14 residues long. Germline trimming cut 7 bases from V and 4 bases from J; bases unmatched to any gene: 4. Germline V CDR1 and CDR2: MNHEY, SVGEGT. The CDR3 loop is CASTRTSGYNEQFF. The CDR3 DNA reads TGTGCCAGCACCCGGACTAGCGGTTACAATGAGCAGTTCTTC.

The genes are TRBV5-6 and TRBJ1-1, with unresolved D. This CDR3 is built from 15 residues. The germline gives CDR1 SGHDT, CDR2 YYEEEE. V lost 4 bases to trimming and J lost 5 bases, with 18 bases between them. Here the CDR3 DNA reads TGTGCCAGCAGCCTTTGGTATCGTGCGAAGACTGAAGCTTTCTTT. Amino acid sequence: CASSLWYRAKTEAFF.

This clonotype appeared many times. The chain has TRBV12-3 or TRBV12-4 and TRBJ2-1, with D possibly matching TRBD2 (5 bases). CDR3 length: 14 residues. Trimming removed 0 bases at V and 9 bases at J, with 12 bases between. The CDR3 spells CASSLAGAYGEQFF. The CDR3 coding sequence is TGTGCCAGCAGTTTAGCGGGAGCGTACGGTGAGCAGTTCTTC.